Below are 26 T cell receptor beta chains sequenced from a single sample in a study of long-term antiretroviral therapy in people with HIV. Sequencing used immunoSEQ v3.0 at survey level. Generated by immunoSEQ multiplex PCR, the TCRdb table keeps only in-frame clones and is missing some. The table shows about 25,000 clones, with 76% occurring only once. Sequenced material: unsorted PBMCs, taken 1.1 years before starting antiretroviral therapy. Source of these receptors: a woman between 40 and 55 years old with HIV.

The rearrangement joins TRBV27 to TRBJ2-7; D is uncertain. This CDR3 has 13 residues. V lost 2 bases to trimming and J lost 0 bases, with 5 bases between them. Germline V lookup: CDR1 MNHEY, CDR2 SMNVEV (reference sequence). The CDR3 DNA is TGTGCCAGCAGTTTAGGAACCTCCTACGAGCAGTACTTC. Translation: CASSLGTSYEQYF.

This clone was seen once. The rearrangement uses TRBV27 and TRBJ2-7, with TRBD1 matching 11 bases. This CDR3 is built from 14 residues. The trim removed 6 bases at V and 3 bases at J, leaving 4 bases unmatched. CDR1 is MNHEY and CDR2 is SMNVEV in the germline V gene (reference sequence). CDR3 nucleotides: TGTGCCAGCAGCCGGACAGGGGGCATCTACGAGCAGTACTTC. This translates into CASSRTGGIYEQYF.

The DNA for the CDR3 is TGCGCCAGCCTCCTGGGGGGTGGGTGGGATACTGAAGCTTTCTTT. The encoded protein is CASLLGGGWDTEAFF. This sequence joins TRBV10-2 and TRBJ1-1; TRBD1 is a possible D gene (5 bases). This CDR3 comprises 15 residues. V gave up 8 bases and J gave up 5 bases, with 21 bases separating them. Germline CDR1 is WSHSY and CDR2 is SAAADI.

This clone has just a few counts. The chain combines TRBV6-5 with TRBJ1-2; the D gene is possibly TRBD1 (5 bases). CDR3 length: 15 amino acids. V shed 2 bases and J shed 2 bases, with 12 bases lying between them. CDR1 and CDR2 from the germline V gene are MNHEY and SVGAGI. The CDR3 protein is CASSYRAGRNYGYTF. The CDR3 DNA is TGTGCCAGCAGTTACCGGGCAGGGCGAAACTATGGCTACACCTTC.

V usage is TRBV28 and J usage is TRBJ1-5; TRBD1 might be the D (6 bases). V gave up 8 bases and J gave up 1 base, with 21 bases separating them. The CDR3 is 17 amino acids. Germline lookup yields CDR1 MDHEN and CDR2 SYDVKM. CDR3 sequence reads: CASGLSTGAGSNQPQHF. CDR3 in DNA: TGTGCCAGCGGCCTAAGTACGGGGGCAGGAAGCAATCAGCCCCAGCATTTT.

The J gene is TRBJ1-5, the V gene TRBV7-9; D not resolved. Trimming removed 5 bases from V and 1 base from J, with 9 bases in between. Germline V CDR1 and CDR2: SEHNR, FQNEAQ (reference sequence). This CDR3 region has 14 residues. The CDR3 region is CASSPENSNQPQHF. In DNA, the CDR3 is TGTGCCAGCAGCCCCGAAAACAGCAATCAGCCCCAGCATTTT. Full variable domain (remainder filled in from reference TRBV7-9 and TRBJ1-5): DTGVSQNPRHKITKRGQNVTFRCDPISEHNRLYWYRQTLGQGPEFLTYFQNEAQLEKSRLLSDRFSAERPKGSFSTLEIQRTEQGDSAMYLCASSPENSNQPQHFGDGTRLSIL.

V usage is TRBV10-2 and J usage is TRBJ2-3; D remains ambiguous. Germline V lookup: CDR1 WSHSY, CDR2 SAAADI. This CDR3 has 15 residues. The V and J ends lost 2 bases and 6 bases respectively, with 15 bases between them. CDR3 in DNA: TGCGCCAGCAGTGAGGTTTGGCGGCGCGGTGATACGCAGTATTTT. Translated, it gives CASSEVWRRGDTQYF.

This clone was seen a single time. The rearrangement uses TRBV11-2 and TRBJ2-2; D might be TRBD2 (5 bases). The CDR3 contains 15 residues. Germline V gene lookup returns CDR1 SGHAT and CDR2 FQNNGV. Trimming took 1 base from V and 4 from J, leaving 10 bases between them. CDR3 region: CASSLVASITGELFF. The DNA for the CDR3 is TGTGCCAGCAGCTTAGTAGCGAGTATCACCGGGGAGCTGTTTTTT.

V is TRBV7-9 and J is TRBJ1-5; unclear D gene. CDR3 length equals 12 residues. The germline V gene encodes CDR1 SEHNR and CDR2 FQNEAQ (reference sequence). V was shortened by 5 bases and J by 7 bases, with 9 bases between the two germline ends. Here the CDR3 reads CASSTSGQPQHF. DNA for the CDR3: TGTGCCAGCAGCACCAGCGGACAGCCCCAGCATTTT.

The chain employs TRBV30 and TRBJ1-5; D perhaps matches TRBD1 (6 bases). V dropped 2 bases and J dropped 4 bases, with 15 bases sitting between them. Germline CDR1 reads GTSNPN; CDR2 reads SVGIG (reference sequence). The CDR3 loop spans 15 amino acids. Here the CDR3 DNA reads TGTGCCTGGAGTCGGGGGGGGCACCAGAATCAGCCCCAGCATTTT. Encoded protein: CAWSRGGHQNQPQHF.

This clone has a handful of counts. The chain has TRBV27 and TRBJ2-3, with D hard to call. The ends were cut back, 10 bases at V and 3 bases at J, with 14 bases in the middle. The CDR3 runs to 13 residues. Germline V gene data show CDR1 as MNHEY and CDR2 as SMNVEV (reference sequence). For the CDR3, the DNA is TGTGCCACCATAGAGTTAAGGACAGATACGCAGTATTTT. It codes for CATIELRTDTQYF.

This chain's CDR3 is CASSYSGRVGEQYF. CDR3 DNA sequence: TGTGCCAGCAGTTACTCGGGCAGGGTGGGCGAGCAGTACTTC. V is TRBV6-6 and J is TRBJ2-7; perhaps TRBD1 as D (5 bases). Trimming stripped 0 bases from V and 6 bases from J, with 12 bases between. The CDR3 is 14 amino acids. CDR1 is MNHNY, CDR2 SVGAGI, per germline (reference sequence).

This clone was counted a single time. The V and J genes are TRBV19 and TRBJ2-1; 7 nucleotides line up with TRBD2. This CDR3 has 15 residues. The V segment lost 7 bases and the J segment 9 bases; nucleotides outside the gene matches: 15. From germline, CDR1 is LNHDA and CDR2 SQIVND (reference sequence). CDR3 region: CASTPEAGRTGEQFF. The CDR3, as DNA: TGTGCCAGTACCCCGGAAGCGGGGAGGACTGGTGAGCAGTTCTTC.

V usage is TRBV16 and J usage is TRBJ1-6; D is unresolved. Germline assignment: CDR1 KGHSY and CDR2 FQNENV. The CDR3 length is 14 residues. The V end lost 3 bases, the J end lost 5 bases, and 8 bases lay between the germline ends. DNA for the CDR3: TGTGCCAGCAGCCAGGGCGATAATAATTCACCCCTCCACTTT. This sequence encodes CASSQGDNNSPLHF.

The rearrangement links TRBV5-1 to TRBJ2-2; D might be TRBD2 (6 bases). CDR1 SGHRS and CDR2 YFSETQ come from the germline V gene. Trimming stripped 0 bases from V and 8 bases from J, with 14 bases between. CDR3 size: 15 residues. DNA of the CDR3: TGCGCCAGCAGCTTGGCCTTAGCGGCCCAAGGGGAGCTGTTTTTT. Protein sequence: CASSLALAAQGELFF.

The J gene is TRBJ1-2, the V gene TRBV4-1; D is uncertain. Trimming cost V 4 bases and J 5 bases, with 17 bases left between them. The germline V gene encodes CDR1 MGHRA and CDR2 YSYEKL. The CDR3 extends over 15 amino acids. The DNA for the CDR3 is TGCGCCAGCAGCCCTCAGTCCCGGGGAGATTATGGCTACACCTTC. This encodes CASSPQSRGDYGYTF.

This clone was counted between two and nine times. The rearrangement links TRBV2 to TRBJ1-5; 9 nucleotides align to TRBD1. The CDR3 runs 14 residues. CDR1 is SNHLY, CDR2 FYNNEI, per germline. Losses at the gene ends were 6 bases for V and 2 bases for J; bases not matched to a gene: 2. CDR3 nucleotides: TGTGCCAGCAGCTGGACAGGGGGCAATCAGCCCCAGCATTTT. Its protein product is CASSWTGGNQPQHF.

The chain carries TRBV5-1 and TRBJ2-2; D may be TRBD1 (6 bases). V was shortened by 7 bases and J by 6 bases, with 16 bases between the two germline ends. CDR1 is SGHRS, CDR2 YFSETQ, per germline. This CDR3 spans 14 amino acids. CDR3 in amino acids: CASSQGEGAGELFF. The CDR3 DNA reads TGCGCCAGCTCCCAAGGAGAGGGGGCCGGGGAGCTGTTTTTT.

This chain links TRBV5-1 with TRBJ2-1, with D possibly TRBD2 on 5 matching bases. Germline assignment: CDR1 SGHRS and CDR2 YFSETQ. Trimming shortened V by 4 bases and J by 4 bases, and 15 bases separated the two germline ends. The CDR3 runs 15 residues. The CDR3 reads CASSPGVTQYNEQFF. The CDR3 bases are TGCGCCAGCAGCCCCGGGGTGACACAGTACAATGAGCAGTTCTTC.

The rearrangement uses TRBV6-6 and TRBJ1-1; no clear D. CDR1 MNHNY and CDR2 SVGAGI come from the germline V gene (reference sequence). CDR3 size: 14 residues. The V end lost 4 bases, the J end lost 1 base, and 10 bases lay between the germline ends. The CDR3 DNA reads TGTGCCAGCAGTTCTCAACAGCAGAACACTGAAGCTTTCTTT. Residues: CASSSQQQNTEAFF.

The V call is TRBV19, the J call TRBJ2-4, with 7 nucleotides matching TRBD1. J gave up 7 bases and V 2 bases, and 8 bases lay outside the gene matches. The CDR3 is 15 amino acids. Germline V gene lookup returns CDR1 LNHDA and CDR2 SQIVND (reference sequence). CDR3 residues: CASSINRQGLNIQYF. The CDR3 coding sequence is TGTGCCAGTAGTATAAACAGACAGGGTCTCAACATTCAGTACTTC.

This clone was seen a few times. The chain couples TRBV19 to TRBJ1-5; D is undetermined. V was pared by 1 base and J by 9 bases, with 10 bases between. CDR1 and CDR2 from the germline V gene are LNHDA and SQIVND (reference sequence). This CDR3 is built from 13 residues. The CDR3 loop reads CASSIAHRGPQHF. The CDR3 coding sequence is TGTGCCAGTAGTATAGCCCATCGGGGGCCCCAGCATTTT. The whole variable domain, filled in from reference TRBV19 and TRBJ1-5, reads DGGITQSPKYLFRKEGQNVTLSCEQNLNHDAMYWYRQDPGQGLRLIYYSQIVNDFQKGDIAEGYSVSREKKESFPLTVTSAQKNPTAFYLCASSIAHRGPQHFGDGTRLSIL.

The V call is TRBV5-8, the J call TRBJ2-3; no clear D gene. Trimming removed 0 bases from V and 1 base from J, with 9 bases in between. Germline CDR1 and CDR2: SGHTS and YDEGEE. The CDR3 contains 15 residues. CDR3 amino acids: CASSLGPAGTDTQYF. The CDR3 DNA is TGTGCCAGCAGCTTGGGCCCGGCAGGCACAGATACGCAGTATTTT.

The chain carries TRBV1 and TRBJ1-5. TRBV1 is a pseudogene. The CDR3 sequence is 14 residues long. CDR3 coding DNA: TGCACCAGCAGCCCCTTTGGCGTTGGTCAGCCCCAGCATTTT. Translating gives CTSSPFGVGQPQHF.

The chain combines TRBV25-1 with TRBJ1-1; D might be TRBD1 (5 bases). V lost 3 bases and J lost 4, with 9 bases in between. The V gene's germline CDR1 is MGHDK and CDR2 SYGVNS. This CDR3 has 13 residues. CDR3 sequence: CASSDPGGTEAFF. The CDR3 DNA reads as TGTGCCAGCAGTGACCCTGGGGGCACTGAAGCTTTCTTT.

This rearrangement joins TRBV4-1 to TRBJ2-1; D is uncertain. CDR1 is MGHRA, CDR2 YSYEKL, per germline. This CDR3 has 14 residues. Trimming took off 0 bases at V and 6 bases at J, with 9 bases between the two ends. The CDR3 spells CASSQEALGNEQFF. The CDR3 DNA follows: TGCGCCAGCAGCCAAGAGGCCTTGGGCAATGAGCAGTTCTTC.